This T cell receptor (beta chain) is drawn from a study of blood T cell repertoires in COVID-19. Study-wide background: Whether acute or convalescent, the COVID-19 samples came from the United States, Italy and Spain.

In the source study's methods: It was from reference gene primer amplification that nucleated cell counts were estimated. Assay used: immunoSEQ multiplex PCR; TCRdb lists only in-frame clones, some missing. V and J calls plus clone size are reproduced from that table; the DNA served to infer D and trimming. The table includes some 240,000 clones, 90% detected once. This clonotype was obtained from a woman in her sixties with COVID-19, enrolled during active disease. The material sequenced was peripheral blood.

CDR3 bases: TGTGCCAGCAGTTACTCCGGGACACTGAACACCGGGGAGCTGTTTTTT. Protein product: CASSYSGTLNTGELFF. The rearrangement joins TRBV6-5 to TRBJ2-2; D may be TRBD1 (6 bases). This CDR3 contains 16 residues. CDR1 is MNHEY and CDR2 is SVGAGI in the germline V gene. V lost 0 bases, J lost 1 base, and 9 bases lay in between.